Presented here are 19 T cell receptor beta chains from one specimen sequenced in a study of OX40 agonist ivuxolimab in advanced cancers. Measured with immunoSEQ multiplex PCR; TCRdb has only the in-frame clones, and not every one. Here the sample spans about 48,000 clones, around 90% being singletons. The material sequenced was CD4+ or CD8+ T cells sorted from blood, taken in a trial of the OX40 agonist ivuxolimab. Receptor source: an adult with an advanced solid tumor such as melanoma, head and neck, liver or kidney cancer.

V usage is TRBV29-1 and J usage is TRBJ1-1; TRBD1 might be the D (5 bases). CDR3 length: 12 amino acids. Germline V gives CDR1 SQVTM, CDR2 ANQGSEA. V lost 7 bases and J 4 bases, leaving 13 bases between the germline ends. The CDR3 protein is CSGNEGITEAFF. The CDR3, as DNA: TGCAGCGGTAACGAGGGGATCACTGAAGCTTTCTTT.

CDR3 region: CSAPYGETQYF. The CDR3, as DNA: TGCAGTGCTCCCTACGGGGAGACCCAGTACTTC. This chain joins TRBV20-1 and TRBJ2-5; the D is unclear. Trimming shortened V by 5 bases and J by 5 bases, and 9 bases separated the two germline ends. The CDR3 runs 11 residues. Germline V gene lookup returns CDR1 DFQATT and CDR2 SNEGSKA (reference sequence).

The chain combines TRBV6-5 with TRBJ2-3; TRBD2 aligns across 7 bases. Trimming removed 4 bases from V and 0 bases from J; junction bases left unmatched: 4. The CDR3 sequence is 15 residues long. Germline CDR1 is MNHEY and CDR2 is SVGAGI. The CDR3 region has the DNA TGTGCCAGCAGTTGGGGGGGAACTAGCACAGATACGCAGTATTTT. Its protein product is CASSWGGTSTDTQYF.

V gene TRBV6-5 combines with J gene TRBJ2-7; D is perhaps TRBD2 (5 bases). Germline CDR1 MNHEY, CDR2 SVGAGI. The CDR3 totals 13 residues. Trimming removed 6 bases at V and 6 bases at J, with 15 bases between. CDR3 sequence: CASRSRGGFEQYF. CDR3 in DNA: TGTGCCAGCAGGTCCCGTGGCGGGTTCGAGCAGTACTTC.

This clone was seen just once. The V call is TRBV29-1, the J call TRBJ2-5; D is possibly TRBD1 (6 bases). The DNA end lines up better with TRBJ2-7; the J call may be wrong. Germline assignment: CDR1 SQVTM and CDR2 ANQGSEA. The CDR3 length is 14 residues. The DNA for the CDR3 is TGCAGCGTTGAAGGGACAGAAACTTCCTACGAGCAGTACTTC. Amino acid sequence: CSVEGTETSYEQYF.

This clone was observed once. The chain has TRBV4-3 and TRBJ2-6, with D possibly TRBD1 on 6 matching bases. Per the germline V gene, CDR1 is LGHNA and CDR2 is YSLEER. V was pared by 0 bases and J by 4 bases, with 22 bases between. This CDR3 comprises 20 residues. The CDR3 nucleotides are TGCGCCAGCAGCCAAGATAGGAGGCAGGGGCCTACTGGGGGGGCCAACGTCCTGACTTTC. Amino acids: CASSQDRRQGPTGGANVLTF.

V gene TRBV5-4 combines with J gene TRBJ1-1; D is uncertain. Germline assignment: CDR1 SGHNT and CDR2 YYREEE (reference sequence). The CDR3 runs to 13 residues. V dropped 4 bases and J dropped 0 bases, with 7 bases sitting between them. The DNA for the CDR3 is TGTGCCAGCAGCCAAGTGCTGAACACTGAAGCTTTCTTT. It translates to CASSQVLNTEAFF.

This clone was detected only a few times. The CDR3 loop reads CSAQTTYGYTF. The CDR3 coding sequence is TGCAGTGCGCAGACAACCTATGGCTACACCTTC. The chain is built from TRBV20-1 and TRBJ1-2; D is unclear. From germline, CDR1 is DFQATT and CDR2 SNEGSKA (reference sequence). V was shortened by 6 bases and J by 4 bases, with 9 bases between the two germline ends. CDR3 length: 11 residues.

The genes are TRBV27 and TRBJ1-6; D call uncertain. Between the trimmed V and J ends, which lost 0 bases and 3 bases, there was a span of 6 bases. Per the germline V gene, CDR1 is MNHEY and CDR2 is SMNVEV (reference sequence). This CDR3 is 15 amino acids long. The CDR3, as DNA: TGTGCCAGCAGTTTATCCCCCAACTATAATTCACCCCTCCACTTT. This codes for CASSLSPNYNSPLHF.

This chain uses TRBV7-9 with TRBJ2-1, with D possibly being TRBD1 (5 bases). From germline, CDR1 is SEHNR and CDR2 FQNEAQ (reference sequence). V dropped 6 bases and J dropped 1 base, with 7 bases sitting between them. This CDR3 comprises 13 residues. The CDR3 coding sequence is TGTGCCAGCAGTGACAGTTCCTACAATGAGCAGTTCTTC. Its protein product is CASSDSSYNEQFF.

The chain employs TRBV27 and TRBJ2-1; 8 bases are a match to TRBD1. This CDR3 has 14 amino acids. Germline V lookup: CDR1 MNHEY, CDR2 SMNVEV (reference sequence). With V trimmed by 2 bases and J by 5 bases, 2 bases remained unmatched. CDR3 DNA sequence: TGTGCCAGCAGTTTAGACAGGGGAAACAATGAGCAGTTCTTC. This encodes CASSLDRGNNEQFF.

V gene TRBV13 combines with J gene TRBJ1-1, with D unresolved. Per germline, CDR1 PRHDT and CDR2 FYEKMQ (reference sequence). V lost 5 bases and J 4 bases, leaving 8 bases between the germline ends. CDR3 length: 12 residues. Here the CDR3 DNA reads TGTGCCAGCAGCCCTTCGAGCACTGAAGCTTTCTTT. Protein: CASSPSSTEAFF.

J is TRBJ2-1 and V is TRBV5-1; D is perhaps TRBD1 (5 bases). The CDR3 totals 16 residues. Germline lookup yields CDR1 SGHRS and CDR2 YFSETQ. The V end was cut by 0 bases, the J end by 3 bases, with 13 bases between. The CDR3 DNA reads as TGCGCCAGCAGCTTGGCCGTGGGGCCTAACTACAATGAGCAGTTCTTC. Translation: CASSLAVGPNYNEQFF.

The chain has TRBV7-8 and TRBJ1-1; D gene unclear. Germline assignment: CDR1 SGHVS and CDR2 FQNEAQ. Deletions cut 7 bases from V and 3 bases from J, with 18 bases between. The CDR3 sequence is 15 residues long. The CDR3 is CASNTVGEGDTEAFF. The CDR3, as DNA: TGTGCCAGCAATACCGTTGGGGAGGGAGACACTGAAGCTTTCTTT.

DNA of the CDR3: TGTGCCAGCAGCTTGACAGGGGGCTCCTACAATGAGCAGTTCTTC. Its protein is CASSLTGGSYNEQFF. This chain connects TRBV7-6 to TRBJ2-1, with TRBD1 matching 9 bases. The germline gives CDR1 SGHVS, CDR2 FNYEAQ. Trimming at V came to 3 bases and at J to 0 bases, leaving 0 bases not matched to a gene. This CDR3 has 15 amino acids.

The chain is built from TRBV4-2 and TRBJ2-2, with TRBD1 matching 7 bases. This CDR3 is 16 amino acids long. After removal of 5 bases from V and 2 bases from J, the junction contained 8 bases not matched to a gene. Per the germline V gene, CDR1 is LGHNA and CDR2 is YNFKEQ. The CDR3 DNA reads TGTGCCAGCAGCTGGACGGACAGGTTAAACACCGGGGAGCTGTTTTTT. This sequence encodes CASSWTDRLNTGELFF.

In this sample, this clone turned up a few times. The V and J genes are TRBV2 and TRBJ1-2, with unresolved D. This CDR3 contains 14 residues. Trimming removed 6 bases at V and 0 bases at J, with 11 bases between. CDR1 is SNHLY, CDR2 FYNNEI, per germline. The DNA of the CDR3 is TGTGCCAGCAGCTCGGGTAACCCTAACTATGGCTACACCTTC. Translated, it gives CASSSGNPNYGYTF.

This sequence joins TRBV7-9 and TRBJ2-1; 7 nucleotides match TRBD1. The junction had 11 bases not matched to a gene; V was cut back by 8 bases and J by 10 bases. The CDR3 sequence is 13 residues long. Germline V lookup: CDR1 SEHNR, CDR2 FQNEAQ (reference sequence). The CDR3, as DNA: TGTGCCAGCCCGGGACAGAATATACTAGAGCAGTTCTTC. Translated: CASPGQNILEQFF.

This rearrangement joins TRBV7-3 to TRBJ1-6; D perhaps matches TRBD1 (6 bases). This CDR3 contains 15 residues. Germline CDR1 reads SGHTA; CDR2 reads FQGTGA. Between the trimmed V and J ends, which lost 2 bases and 12 bases, there was a span of 17 bases. The CDR3 is CASSLLGRGSEPLHF. CDR3 DNA: TGTGCCAGCAGCTTACTCGGCAGGGGCAGTGAACCCCTCCACTTT.